These T cell receptor beta chains were read from a single sample in a study of T-cell reconstitution after alpha-beta-depleted transplantation in children. TCRdb itself ran the PCR reads through MiXCR, one entry per CDR3 protein. Of around 60,000 distinct CDR3 sequences listed, 40% to 55% are singletons. The material sequenced was PBMCs, mostly from graft donor cells, taken 360 days after TCRalphabeta/CD19-depleted stem cell transplant. The receptors were gathered from a male patient aged 10-17 years who had a stem cell transplant for acute lymphoblastic leukemia, so the T cells may come from the graft donor. CDR3s include the opening cysteine and the closing phenylalanine or tryptophan. Fields, in order: V gene, clone size, J gene, D gene, CDR3 protein, CDR3 DNA. D genes are given only for firm matches. Clone size, where shown, is once, few, many, or a class for clones that have expanded.

V gene: TRBV12-3/TRBV12-4; clone size: few; J gene: TRBJ1-1; D gene: TRBD1; CDR3 protein: CASIDRGRAEAFF; CDR3 DNA: TGTGCCAGCATCGACAGGGGAAGAGCTGAAGCTTTCTTT
V gene: TRBV29-1; clone size: NA; J gene: TRBJ1-4; D gene: NA; CDR3 protein: CSVEVVGKLFF; CDR3 DNA: TGCAGCGTTGAAGTTGTAGGAAAACTGTTTTTT
V gene: TRBV20-1; clone size: NA; J gene: TRBJ2-7; D gene: NA; CDR3 protein: CSASDIGSYEQYF; CDR3 DNA: TGCAGTGCTTCTGACATTGGCTCCTACGAGCAGTACTTC
V gene: TRBV29-1; clone size: NA; J gene: TRBJ1-2; D gene: NA; CDR3 protein: CSVELNYGYTF; CDR3 DNA: TGCAGCGTAGAGCTAAACTATGGCTACACCTTC
V gene: TRBV12-3/TRBV12-4; clone size: NA; J gene: TRBJ1-1; D gene: NA; CDR3 protein: CASSSPGRWTEAFF; CDR3 DNA: TGTGCCAGCAGTTCCCCGGGAAGGTGGACTGAAGCTTTCTTT
V gene: TRBV9; clone size: NA; J gene: TRBJ2-6; D gene: NA; CDR3 protein: CASSVVLGSGANVLTF; CDR3 DNA: TGTGCCAGCAGCGTAGTATTGGGCTCTGGGGCCAACGTCCTGACTTTC
V gene: TRBV6-5; clone size: few; J gene: TRBJ2-7; D gene: TRBD1; CDR3 protein: CASSYEQGAREQYF; CDR3 DNA: TGTGCCAGCAGTTACGAACAGGGGGCGAGGGAGCAGTACTTC
V gene: TRBV11-2; clone size: NA; J gene: TRBJ2-7; D gene: TRBD2; CDR3 protein: CASSPIRNGRVYEQYF; CDR3 DNA: TGTGCCAGCAGCCCCATTCGTAACGGGAGGGTGTACGAGCAGTACTTC
V gene: TRBV11-2; clone size: few; J gene: TRBJ2-3; D gene: TRBD2; CDR3 protein: CASSPDGGLAGGTDTQYF; CDR3 DNA: TGTGCCAGCAGCCCCGACGGGGGACTAGCGGGAGGGACAGATACGCAGTATTTT
V gene: TRBV4-1; clone size: NA; J gene: TRBJ1-1; D gene: NA; CDR3 protein: CASSQGSWAADTEAFF; CDR3 DNA: TGCGCCAGCAGCCAAGGTAGCTGGGCCGCGGACACTGAAGCTTTCTTT
V gene: TRBV20-1; clone size: NA; J gene: TRBJ2-1; D gene: NA; CDR3 protein: CSAPSFSSYNEQFF; CDR3 DNA: TGCAGTGCTCCCAGCTTTAGCTCCTACAATGAGCAGTTCTTC
V gene: TRBV27; clone size: NA; J gene: TRBJ2-3; D gene: NA; CDR3 protein: CASKDSTSSTDTQYF; CDR3 DNA: TGTGCCAGCAAGGATTCGACTTCTAGCACAGATACGCAGTATTTT
V gene: TRBV5-1; clone size: NA; J gene: TRBJ2-5; D gene: NA; CDR3 protein: CASSLAEGRAETQYF; CDR3 DNA: TGCGCCAGCAGCTTGGCCGAGGGCAGGGCTGAGACCCAGTACTTC
V gene: TRBV18; clone size: NA; J gene: TRBJ2-1; D gene: TRBD1; CDR3 protein: CASSPRRDRGGNEQFF; CDR3 DNA: TGTGCCAGCTCACCGCGCCGGGACAGGGGTGGCAATGAGCAGTTCTTC
V gene: TRBV28; clone size: few; J gene: TRBJ2-7; D gene: TRBD1; CDR3 protein: CASSPGGYEQYF; CDR3 DNA: TGTGCCAGCAGTCCAGGGGGCTACGAGCAGTACTTC
V gene: TRBV4-1; clone size: once; J gene: TRBJ2-1; D gene: TRBD2; CDR3 protein: CASSQVGLAGNEQFF; CDR3 DNA: TGCGCCAGCAGCCAAGTAGGATTAGCGGGGAATGAGCAGTTCTTC
V gene: TRBV5-5; clone size: NA; J gene: TRBJ2-5; D gene: TRBD1; CDR3 protein: CASSPLGQGYQETQYF; CDR3 DNA: TGTGCCAGCAGCCCCCTAGGACAGGGGTACCAAGAGACCCAGTACTTC
V gene: TRBV10-3; clone size: many; J gene: TRBJ1-3; D gene: TRBD1; CDR3 protein: CAMGTGTGNTIYF; CDR3 DNA: TGTGCCATGGGGACAGGAACTGGAAACACCATATATTTT
V gene: TRBV12-3/TRBV12-4; clone size: NA; J gene: TRBJ2-3; D gene: TRBD2; CDR3 protein: CASSFQGREGTDTQYF; CDR3 DNA: TGTGCCAGCAGTTTCCAGGGGCGGGAGGGCACAGATACGCAGTATTTT
V gene: TRBV20-1; clone size: few; J gene: TRBJ1-1; D gene: NA; CDR3 protein: CSSRSPIWVEDTEAFF; CDR3 DNA: TGCAGTTCGAGGTCCCCAATATGGGTTGAGGACACTGAAGCTTTCTTT
V gene: TRBV12-3/TRBV12-4; clone size: few; J gene: TRBJ1-5; D gene: TRBD1; CDR3 protein: CASSGQGALQPQHF; CDR3 DNA: TGTGCCAGCAGCGGACAGGGGGCCTTACAGCCCCAGCATTTT
V gene: TRBV12-3/TRBV12-4; clone size: few; J gene: TRBJ2-7; D gene: NA; CDR3 protein: CASSLGGLLYYEQYF; CDR3 DNA: TGTGCCAGCAGTTTAGGGGGCCTCCTGTACTACGAGCAGTACTTC
V gene: TRBV11-1; clone size: NA; J gene: TRBJ2-5; D gene: NA; CDR3 protein: CASSLAGLLDGETQYF; CDR3 DNA: TGTGCCAGCAGCTTAGCGGGTCTCTTGGATGGGGAGACCCAGTACTTC
V gene: TRBV4-2; clone size: NA; J gene: TRBJ2-5; D gene: TRBD1; CDR3 protein: CASSLQTGTGVQETQYF; CDR3 DNA: TGTGCCAGCAGCCTTCAGACCGGGACAGGAGTCCAAGAGACCCAGTACTTC
V gene: TRBV12-3/TRBV12-4; clone size: NA; J gene: TRBJ2-2; D gene: NA; CDR3 protein: CASSFGGGELFF; CDR3 DNA: TGTGCCAGCAGTTTCGGGGGAGGGGAGCTGTTTTTT
V gene: TRBV29-1; clone size: NA; J gene: TRBJ1-2; D gene: NA; CDR3 protein: CSVERGDLNYGYTF; CDR3 DNA: TGCAGCGTTGAACGGGGGGACCTTAACTATGGCTACACCTTC
V gene: TRBV7-3; clone size: NA; J gene: TRBJ2-1; D gene: TRBD2; CDR3 protein: CASSLTPLAGEGGSYNEQFF; CDR3 DNA: TGTGCCAGCAGCTTAACTCCCCTAGCGGGAGAGGGGGGTTCCTACAATGAGCAGTTCTTC
V gene: TRBV5-1; clone size: few; J gene: TRBJ1-1; D gene: TRBD1; CDR3 protein: CASSYLWTGINTEAFF; CDR3 DNA: TGCGCCAGCAGCTATCTCTGGACAGGGATCAACACTGAAGCTTTCTTT
V gene: TRBV5-1; clone size: few; J gene: TRBJ1-5; D gene: NA; CDR3 protein: CASSLYDRDSNQPQHF; CDR3 DNA: TGCGCCAGCAGCTTGTATGACAGAGATAGCAATCAGCCCCAGCATTTT
V gene: TRBV2; clone size: NA; J gene: TRBJ1-2; D gene: NA; CDR3 protein: CASKNSWFYGYTF; CDR3 DNA: TGTGCCAGCAAGAACAGCTGGTTCTATGGCTACACCTTC
V gene: TRBV20-1; clone size: NA; J gene: TRBJ2-3; D gene: TRBD2; CDR3 protein: CSARLSGGATDTQYF; CDR3 DNA: TGCAGTGCTAGGCTTAGCGGGGGGGCCACAGATACGCAGTATTTT
V gene: TRBV29-1; clone size: NA; J gene: TRBJ2-4; D gene: NA; CDR3 protein: CSVDSGGQNIQYF; CDR3 DNA: TGCAGCGTTGATTCCGGGGGCCAAAACATTCAGTACTTC
V gene: TRBV29-1; clone size: NA; J gene: TRBJ2-3; D gene: TRBD1; CDR3 protein: CSVAGVRQGADTQYF; CDR3 DNA: TGCAGCGTTGCAGGAGTCCGACAGGGGGCAGATACGCAGTATTTT
V gene: TRBV6-1; clone size: once; J gene: TRBJ1-1; D gene: NA; CDR3 protein: CASSPTGYTEAFF; CDR3 DNA: TGTGCCAGCAGCCCTACAGGGTACACTGAAGCTTTCTTT